Listed here are 18 T cell receptor beta chains from one sample, sequenced in a study of CD8+ T cells in alopecia areata. In each case, RNA was isolated and then reverse transcribed into cDNA as the sequencing template. Sequenced by immunoSEQ multiplex PCR; TCRdb stores in-frame clones only, minus some. Of 140,000 to 150,000 clones in the sample, more than 75% were seen once. The sample consisted of CD8+ T cells sorted from blood, taken at week 0. The receptors were gathered from a human donor with alopecia areata.

The V call is TRBV27, the J call TRBJ2-7; 7 nucleotides agree with TRBD1. Unmatched junction bases numbered 6, after V lost 4 bases and J lost 0 bases. The CDR3 contains 15 residues. Per germline, CDR1 MNHEY and CDR2 SMNVEV (reference sequence). Here the CDR3 DNA reads TGTGCCAGCAGTTCAGGGACAGTCAACTCCTACGAGCAGTACTTC. It yields the protein CASSSGTVNSYEQYF.

The rearrangement joins TRBV14 to TRBJ1-1; D is ambiguous. V lost 4 bases to trimming and J lost 5 bases, with 11 bases between them. The CDR3 is 13 residues long. Germline CDR1 and CDR2: SGHDN and FVKESK. This chain's CDR3 is CASSRAKKTEAFF. As DNA, the CDR3 is TGTGCCAGCAGCCGGGCCAAGAAGACTGAAGCTTTCTTT.

The chain links TRBV5-4 to TRBJ1-1, with 7 bases that match TRBD1. Germline CDR1 reads SGHNT; CDR2 reads YYREEE (reference sequence). Trimming cost V 6 bases and J 5 bases; bases outside gene matches: 7. This CDR3 spans 13 amino acids. CDR3 in DNA: TGTGCCAGCACCCCGGAGGGGGCAACTGAAGCTTTCTTT. Protein product: CASTPEGATEAFF.

This chain uses TRBV5-5 with TRBJ2-1; a weak D match, TRBD1 (5 bases). Between the trimmed V and J ends, which lost 3 bases and 13 bases, there was a span of 11 bases. The CDR3 consists of 11 residues. In germline, CDR1 is SGHKS, CDR2 YYEKEE (reference sequence). CDR3 DNA sequence: TGTGCCAGCAGCTCTCAAGGACAACAGTTCTTC. Residues: CASSSQGQQFF.

This clone was counted between two and nine times. The chain couples TRBV7-9 to TRBJ2-5, with D possibly TRBD1 on 5 matching bases. CDR1 is SEHNR and CDR2 is FQNEAQ in the germline V gene (reference sequence). V was clipped by 3 bases and J by 4 bases, with 9 bases between them. CDR3 length equals 13 residues. The CDR3 is CASSLEGVETQYF. CDR3 nucleotides: TGTGCCAGCAGCTTGGAAGGGGTAGAGACCCAGTACTTC.

The chain recombines TRBV11-2 with TRBJ2-2; TRBD2 matches 9 bases. This CDR3 is 18 amino acids long. Losses at the gene ends were 1 base for V and 2 bases for J; bases not matched to a gene: 8. Germline V gives CDR1 SGHAT, CDR2 FQNNGV. CDR3 in DNA: TGTGCCAGCAGCTTAGTTCCAGCGGGGGGCATAAACACCGGGGAGCTGTTTTTT. Residues: CASSLVPAGGINTGELFF.

The chain employs TRBV9 and TRBJ2-6; D not certain. This CDR3 spans 15 amino acids. Germline V gene lookup returns CDR1 SGDLS and CDR2 YYNGEE. V was pared by 1 base and J by 0 bases, with 5 bases between. DNA for the CDR3: TGTGCCAGCAGCGTACACCTCTCTGGGGCCAACGTCCTGACTTTC. Translating it yields CASSVHLSGANVLTF.

V and J are TRBV2 and TRBJ1-4, with D hard to call. CDR1 and CDR2 from the germline V gene are SNHLY and FYNNEI. V lost 2 bases and J lost 7, with 8 bases in between. The CDR3 runs 13 residues. This CDR3 is CASSESGGEKLFF. Written as DNA, the CDR3 is TGTGCCAGCAGTGAATCAGGCGGTGAAAAACTGTTTTTT.

In this sample, this clone turned up once. In nucleotides, the CDR3 is TGTGCCAGCCGGTCCGGGCTCGAGCAGTACTTC. Translation: CASRSGLEQYF. The chain recombines TRBV27 with TRBJ2-7, with D uncertain. The CDR3 runs 11 residues. With 8 bases removed from V and 6 bases from J, the gap between germline ends came to 11 bases. Germline CDR1 reads MNHEY; CDR2 reads SMNVEV (reference sequence).

CDR3 protein: CASSLGPEQYF. CDR3 coding DNA: TGTGCCAGCAGCTTGGGCCCCGAGCAGTACTTC. The chain joins TRBV5-4 to TRBJ2-7, with D uncertain. Germline assignment: CDR1 SGHNT and CDR2 YYREEE (reference sequence). CDR3 length equals 11 residues. Trimming cost V 0 bases and J 6 bases, with 4 bases left between them.

The table lists this clone with a few counts. This chain uses TRBV19 with TRBJ2-1; 10 bases agree with TRBD2. J gave up 0 bases and V 3 bases, and 5 bases lay outside the gene matches. This CDR3 comprises 17 residues. Germline values: CDR1 LNHDA, CDR2 SQIVND (reference sequence). The CDR3 protein is CASSIGAGGSSYNEQFF. The DNA of the CDR3 is TGTGCCAGTAGTATTGGAGCGGGAGGGAGCTCCTACAATGAGCAGTTCTTC.

This chain uses TRBV6-1 with TRBJ2-7; D call uncertain. The germline gives CDR1 MNHNS, CDR2 SASEGT. This CDR3 contains 13 residues. V gave up 2 bases and J gave up 4 bases, with 9 bases separating them. The CDR3 sequence: CASSELSGYEQYF. DNA of the CDR3: TGTGCCAGCAGTGAACTCTCCGGTTACGAGCAGTACTTC.

The J gene is TRBJ1-1, the V gene TRBV27; D is ambiguous. V gave up 0 bases and J gave up 4 bases, with 6 bases separating them. The V gene's germline CDR1 is MNHEY and CDR2 SMNVEV (reference sequence). The CDR3 is 13 residues long. CDR3 sequence (DNA): TGTGCCAGCAGTTTATCAGGTGCCACTGAAGCTTTCTTT. Residues: CASSLSGATEAFF.

The J gene is TRBJ2-1, the V gene TRBV7-9, with 12 bases fitting TRBD2. The CDR3 consists of 16 residues. Trimming removed 4 bases from V and 5 bases from J; junction bases left unmatched: 6. The germline V gene has CDR1 SEHNR and CDR2 FQNEAQ (reference sequence). For the CDR3, the DNA is TGTGCCAGCAGCTCACCGACTAGCGGGAGCAACAATGAGCAGTTCTTC. Protein sequence: CASSSPTSGSNNEQFF.

The chain couples TRBV19 to TRBJ1-5, with D perhaps TRBD1 (5 bases). Germline CDR1 and CDR2: LNHDA and SQIVND (reference sequence). This CDR3 contains 16 residues. Between the trimmed V and J ends, which lost 7 bases and 3 bases, there was a span of 19 bases. The CDR3 nucleotides read TGTGCCAGTACCCCTTTGGACACGGACCACAATCAGCCCCAGCATTTT. The encoded protein is CASTPLDTDHNQPQHF.

The chain joins TRBV5-1 to TRBJ2-2; D is perhaps TRBD1 (6 bases). The CDR3 spans 14 residues. Germline CDR1 SGHRS, CDR2 YFSETQ. V lost 0 bases, J lost 4 bases, and 7 bases lay in between. CDR3 DNA: TGCGCCAGCAGCTTGGTAGGGGGCACCGGGGAGCTGTTTTTT. Residues: CASSLVGGTGELFF.

The V and J genes are TRBV23-1 and TRBJ2-2, with D tentatively TRBD2 (6 bases). TRBV23-1 is identified as an open reading frame with a role that is uncertain. V was trimmed by 2 bases and J by 4 bases, leaving 11 bases between them. This CDR3 region has 15 residues. The CDR3 sequence: CASSQGTGPTGELFF. CDR3 sequence (DNA): TGCGCCAGCAGTCAAGGGACTGGTCCCACCGGGGAGCTGTTTTTT.

V and J are TRBV5-5 and TRBJ2-7; D not certain. Trimming cost V 0 bases and J 3 bases, with 16 bases left between them. This CDR3 region has 16 residues. CDR1 and CDR2 from the germline V gene are SGHKS and YYEKEE (reference sequence). CDR3 protein: CASSLEPGTANYEQYF. The DNA of the CDR3 is TGTGCCAGCAGCTTGGAGCCAGGCACCGCGAACTACGAGCAGTACTTC.